This T cell receptor beta chain was recorded in a study of blood T cells in healthy people across ages. Healthy individuals of Caucasian origin from Russia, aged 6 to 90, served as donors. Germline V CDR1 and CDR2: MDHEN, SYDVKM. Losses at the gene ends were 8 bases for V and 8 bases for J; bases not matched to a gene: 4. The CDR3 has 13 residues. Together with a sample-barcoded 5' primer, a J-beta primer mix was included in a second PCR lasting about 6 to 11 cycles. Each CDR3 protein gets one entry after TCRdb re-called the 5' RACE reads with MiXCR. The data show approximately 2,000,000 distinct CDR3 sequences, about two fifths seen once. Note on this clonotype: The target antigen is unknown.

Study findings and constraints: In older individuals, TCR beta diversity per million T cells was lower, falling roughly linearly with age.

J is TRBJ2-2 and V is TRBV28, with 11 positions matching TRBD1. Sequencing was performed on blood. The clonotype comes from a human donor in good health. This CDR3 is CASGQGARGELFF. The CDR3 DNA is TGTGCCAGCGGACAGGGGGCGCGTGGGGAGCTGTTTTTT.